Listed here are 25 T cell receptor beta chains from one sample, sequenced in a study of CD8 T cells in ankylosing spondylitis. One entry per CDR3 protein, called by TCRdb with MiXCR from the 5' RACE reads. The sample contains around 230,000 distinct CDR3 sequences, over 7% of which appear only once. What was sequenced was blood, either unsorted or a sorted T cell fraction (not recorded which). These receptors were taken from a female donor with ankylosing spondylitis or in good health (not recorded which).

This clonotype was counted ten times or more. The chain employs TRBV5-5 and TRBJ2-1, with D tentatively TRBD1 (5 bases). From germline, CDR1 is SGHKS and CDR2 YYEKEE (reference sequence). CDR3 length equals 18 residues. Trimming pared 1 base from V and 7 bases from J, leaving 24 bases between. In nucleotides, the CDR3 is TGTGCCAGCAGCTTGAATACGGTCGGCAGGGTGGGTAGGAATGAGCAGTTCTTC. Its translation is CASSLNTVGRVGRNEQFF.

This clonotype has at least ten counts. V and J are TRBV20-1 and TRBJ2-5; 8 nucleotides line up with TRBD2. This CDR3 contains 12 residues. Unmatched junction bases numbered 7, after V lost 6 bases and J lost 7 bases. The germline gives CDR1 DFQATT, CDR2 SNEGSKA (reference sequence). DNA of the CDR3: TGCAGTGCCCGCCCCCGGGGGGGGACCCAGTACTTC. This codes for CSARPRGGTQYF.

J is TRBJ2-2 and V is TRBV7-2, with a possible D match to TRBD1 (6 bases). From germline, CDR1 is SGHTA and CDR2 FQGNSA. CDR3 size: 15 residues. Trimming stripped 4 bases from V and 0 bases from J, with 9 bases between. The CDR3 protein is CASSWTAANTGELFF. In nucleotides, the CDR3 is TGTGCCAGCAGCTGGACAGCCGCGAACACCGGGGAGCTGTTTTTT.

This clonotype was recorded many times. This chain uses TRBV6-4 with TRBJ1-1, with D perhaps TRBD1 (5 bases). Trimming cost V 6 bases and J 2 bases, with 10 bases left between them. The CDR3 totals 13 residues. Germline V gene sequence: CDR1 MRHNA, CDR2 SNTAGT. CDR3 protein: CASSTGANTEAFF. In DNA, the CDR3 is TGTGCCAGCAGCACTGGGGCCAACACTGAAGCTTTCTTT.

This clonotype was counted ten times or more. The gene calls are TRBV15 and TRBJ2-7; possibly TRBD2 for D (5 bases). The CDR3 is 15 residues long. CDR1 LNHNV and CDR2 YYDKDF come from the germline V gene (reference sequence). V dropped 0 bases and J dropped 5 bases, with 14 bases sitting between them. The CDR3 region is CATSRDDGVRNEQYF. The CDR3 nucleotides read TGTGCCACCAGCAGAGACGACGGGGTTCGGAACGAGCAGTACTTC. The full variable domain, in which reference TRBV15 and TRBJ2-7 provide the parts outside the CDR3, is DAMVIQNPRYQVTQFGKPVTLSCSQTLNHNVMYWYQQKSSQAPKLLFHYYDKDFNNEADTPDNFQSRRPNTSFCFLDIRSPGLGDTAMYLCATSRDDGVRNEQYFGPGTRLTVT.

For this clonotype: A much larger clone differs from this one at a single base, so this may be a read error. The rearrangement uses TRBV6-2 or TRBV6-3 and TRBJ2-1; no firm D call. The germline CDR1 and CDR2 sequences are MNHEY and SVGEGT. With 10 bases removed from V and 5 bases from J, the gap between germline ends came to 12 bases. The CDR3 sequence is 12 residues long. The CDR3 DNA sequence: TGTGCCAACAGCCCCCTGAACAATGAGCAGTTCTTC. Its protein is CANSPLNNEQFF.

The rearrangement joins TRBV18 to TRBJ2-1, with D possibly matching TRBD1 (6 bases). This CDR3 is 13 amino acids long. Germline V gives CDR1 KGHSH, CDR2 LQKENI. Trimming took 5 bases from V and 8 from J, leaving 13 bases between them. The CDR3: CASSSRTVDEQFF. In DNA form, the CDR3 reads TGTGCCAGCTCATCAAGGACAGTCGATGAGCAGTTCTTC.

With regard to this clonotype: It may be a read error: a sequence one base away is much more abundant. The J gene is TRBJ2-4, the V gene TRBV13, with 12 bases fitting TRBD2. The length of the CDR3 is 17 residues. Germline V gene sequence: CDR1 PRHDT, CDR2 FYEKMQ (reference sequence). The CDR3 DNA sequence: TGTGCCAGCAGCTTAGCCTCTAGCGGGAGGGCCAAAAACATTCAGCACTTC. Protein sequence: CASSLASSGRAKNIQHF.

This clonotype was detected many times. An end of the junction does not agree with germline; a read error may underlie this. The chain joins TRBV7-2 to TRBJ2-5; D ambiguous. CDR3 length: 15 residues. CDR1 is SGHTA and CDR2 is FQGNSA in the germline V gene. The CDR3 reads CASSVAPMGQETQYF. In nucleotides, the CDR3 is TGTGCCAGCAGCGTAGCACCCATGGGGCAAGAGACCCAGTACTTC.

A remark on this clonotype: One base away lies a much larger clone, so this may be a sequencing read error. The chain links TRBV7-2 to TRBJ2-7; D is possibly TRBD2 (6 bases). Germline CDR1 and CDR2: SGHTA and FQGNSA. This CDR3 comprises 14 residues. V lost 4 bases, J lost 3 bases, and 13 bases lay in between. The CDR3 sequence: CASSSASERYEQYF. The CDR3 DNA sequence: TGTGCCAGCAGCTCCGCTAGCGAACGCTACGAGCAGTACTTC.

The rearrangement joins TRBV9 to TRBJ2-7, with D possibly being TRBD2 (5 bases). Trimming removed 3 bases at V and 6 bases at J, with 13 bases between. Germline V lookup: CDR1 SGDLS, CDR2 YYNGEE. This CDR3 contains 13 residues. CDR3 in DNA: TGTGCCAGCAGCGCCGACTACCACCTCGAGCAGTACTTC. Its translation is CASSADYHLEQYF.

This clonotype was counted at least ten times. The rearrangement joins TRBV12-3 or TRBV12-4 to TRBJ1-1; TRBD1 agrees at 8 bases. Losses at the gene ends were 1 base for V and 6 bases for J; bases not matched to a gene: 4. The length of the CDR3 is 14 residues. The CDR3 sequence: CASSLGTGRAEAFF. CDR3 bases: TGTGCCAGCAGTTTAGGGACAGGGCGGGCTGAAGCTTTCTTT.

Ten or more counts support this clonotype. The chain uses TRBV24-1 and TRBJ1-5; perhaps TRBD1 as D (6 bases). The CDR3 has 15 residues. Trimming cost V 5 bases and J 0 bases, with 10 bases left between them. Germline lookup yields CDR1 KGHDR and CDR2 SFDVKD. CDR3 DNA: TGTGCCACCAGTGGGCAGGGGTTTAGCAATCAGCCCCAGCATTTT. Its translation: CATSGQGFSNQPQHF.

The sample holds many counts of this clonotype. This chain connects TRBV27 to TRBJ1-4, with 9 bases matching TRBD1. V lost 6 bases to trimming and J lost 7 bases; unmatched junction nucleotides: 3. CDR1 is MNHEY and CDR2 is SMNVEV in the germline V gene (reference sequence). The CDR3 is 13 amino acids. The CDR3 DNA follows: TGTGCCAGCAGGGGACAGGGTCGTGAAAAACTGTTTTTT. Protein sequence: CASRGQGREKLFF.

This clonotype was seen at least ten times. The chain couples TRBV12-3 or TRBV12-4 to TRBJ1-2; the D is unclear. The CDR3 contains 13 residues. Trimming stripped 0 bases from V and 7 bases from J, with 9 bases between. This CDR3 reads CASSLALGGGYTF. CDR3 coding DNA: TGTGCCAGCAGTTTAGCGCTGGGTGGTGGCTACACCTTC.

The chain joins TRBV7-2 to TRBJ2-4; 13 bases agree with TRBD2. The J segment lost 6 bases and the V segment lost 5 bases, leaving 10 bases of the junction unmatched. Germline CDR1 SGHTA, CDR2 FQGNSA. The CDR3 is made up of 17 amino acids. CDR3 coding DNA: TGTGCCAGCAGCCTCAGGACTAGCGGGAGTTCAGGAAACATTCAGTACTTC. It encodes CASSLRTSGSSGNIQYF.

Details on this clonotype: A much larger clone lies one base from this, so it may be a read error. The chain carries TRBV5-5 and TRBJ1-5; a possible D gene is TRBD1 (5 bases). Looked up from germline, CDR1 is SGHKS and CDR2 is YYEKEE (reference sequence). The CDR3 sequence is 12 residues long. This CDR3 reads CANSLVLGAQHF. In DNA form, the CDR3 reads TGTGCCAACAGCCTTGTCTTGGGGGCCCAGCATTTT.

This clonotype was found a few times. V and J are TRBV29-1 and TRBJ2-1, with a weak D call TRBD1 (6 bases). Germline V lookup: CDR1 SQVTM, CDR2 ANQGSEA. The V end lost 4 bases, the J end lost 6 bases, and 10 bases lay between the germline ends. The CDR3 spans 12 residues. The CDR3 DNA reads TGCAGCGTTGGCCGAGGGGGCAATGAGCAGTTCTTC. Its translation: CSVGRGGNEQFF.

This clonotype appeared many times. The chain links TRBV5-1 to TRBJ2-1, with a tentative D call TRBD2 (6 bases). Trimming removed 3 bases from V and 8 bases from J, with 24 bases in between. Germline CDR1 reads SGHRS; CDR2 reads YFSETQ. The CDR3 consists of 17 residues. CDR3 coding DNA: TGCGCCAGCAGCTACCGGGTAGCGGCCAAAGCAGGTGATGAGCAGTTCTTC. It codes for CASSYRVAAKAGDEQFF.

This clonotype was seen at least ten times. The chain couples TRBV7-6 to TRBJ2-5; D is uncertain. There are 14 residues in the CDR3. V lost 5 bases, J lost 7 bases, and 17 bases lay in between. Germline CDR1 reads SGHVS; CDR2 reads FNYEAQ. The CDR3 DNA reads TGTGCCAGCAGCGCCCAGCCCTTGGACGGGACCCAGTACTTC. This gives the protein CASSAQPLDGTQYF.

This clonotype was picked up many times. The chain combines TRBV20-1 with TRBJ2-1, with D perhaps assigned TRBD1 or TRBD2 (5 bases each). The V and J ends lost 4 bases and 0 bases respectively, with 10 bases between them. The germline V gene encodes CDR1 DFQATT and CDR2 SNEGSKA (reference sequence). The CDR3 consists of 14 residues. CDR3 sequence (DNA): TGCAGTGCTACCTCCGGGGCCTCCTACAATGAGCAGTTCTTC. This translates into CSATSGASYNEQFF.

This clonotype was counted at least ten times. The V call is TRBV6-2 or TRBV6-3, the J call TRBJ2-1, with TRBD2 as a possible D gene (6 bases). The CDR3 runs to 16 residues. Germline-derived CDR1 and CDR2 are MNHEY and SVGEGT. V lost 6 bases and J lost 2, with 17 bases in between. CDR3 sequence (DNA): TGTGCCAGCAGCTCTATACGCGGGACGGCCTACAATGAGCAGTTCTTC. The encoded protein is CASSSIRGTAYNEQFF.

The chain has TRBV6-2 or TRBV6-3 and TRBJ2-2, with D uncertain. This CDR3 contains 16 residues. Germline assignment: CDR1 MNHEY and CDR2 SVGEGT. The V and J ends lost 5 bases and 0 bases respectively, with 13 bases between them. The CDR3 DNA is TGTGCCAGCAGTACATCTGGCCCCGCGAACACCGGGGAGCTGTTTTTT. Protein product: CASSTSGPANTGELFF.

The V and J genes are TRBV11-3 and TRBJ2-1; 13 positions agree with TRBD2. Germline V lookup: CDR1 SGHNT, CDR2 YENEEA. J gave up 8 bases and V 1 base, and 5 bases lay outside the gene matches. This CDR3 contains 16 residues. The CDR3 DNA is TGTGCCAGCAGCTTAGGACTAGCGGGAGGTGGGGATGAGCAGTTCTTC. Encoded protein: CASSLGLAGGGDEQFF. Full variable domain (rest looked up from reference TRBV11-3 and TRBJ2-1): EAGVVQSPRYKIIEKKQPVAFWCNPISGHNTLYWYLQNLGQGPELLIRYENEEAVDDSQLPKDRFSAERLKGVDSTLKIQPAELGDSAVYLCASSLGLAGGGDEQFFGPGTRLTVL.

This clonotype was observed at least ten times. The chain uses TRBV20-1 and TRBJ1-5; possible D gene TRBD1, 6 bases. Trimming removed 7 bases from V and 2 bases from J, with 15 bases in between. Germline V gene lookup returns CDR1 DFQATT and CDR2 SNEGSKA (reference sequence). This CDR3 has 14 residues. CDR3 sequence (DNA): TGCAGTGTATGGGCAGGGGCGGGCAATCAGCCCCAGCATTTT. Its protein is CSVWAGAGNQPQHF.